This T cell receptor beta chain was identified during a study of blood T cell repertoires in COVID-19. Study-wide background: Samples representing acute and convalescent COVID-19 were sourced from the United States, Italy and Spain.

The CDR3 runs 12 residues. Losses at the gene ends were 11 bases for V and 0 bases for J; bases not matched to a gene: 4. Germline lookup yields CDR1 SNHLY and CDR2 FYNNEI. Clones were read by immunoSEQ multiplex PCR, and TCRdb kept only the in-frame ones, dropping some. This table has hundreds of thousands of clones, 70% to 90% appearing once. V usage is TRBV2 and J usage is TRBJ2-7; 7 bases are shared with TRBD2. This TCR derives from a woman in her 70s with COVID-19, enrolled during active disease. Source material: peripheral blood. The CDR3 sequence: CADGDYSYEQYF. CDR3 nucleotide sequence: TGTGCCGATGGGGACTACTCCTACGAGCAGTACTTC.